A single sample is the source of the 22 T cell receptor beta chains below, sequenced in a study of blood T cell repertoires in COVID-19. The repertoire was sequenced with immunoSEQ multiplex PCR; TCRdb's copy has only in-frame clones and lacks some. The sample lists about 130,000 clones; 77% were seen once. Input material: peripheral blood. The receptors derive from a man older than 75 with acute or convalescent COVID-19.

The chain couples TRBV5-4 to TRBJ2-1; possibly TRBD2 for D (6 bases). This CDR3 has 15 amino acids. The germline CDR1 and CDR2 sequences are SGHNT and YYREEE (reference sequence). Trimming stripped 0 bases from V and 0 bases from J, with 7 bases between. The CDR3 DNA reads TGTGCCAGCAGCTTGGAAGCGGGCTCCTACAATGAGCAGTTCTTC. Translation: CASSLEAGSYNEQFF.

The rearrangement uses TRBV29-1 and TRBJ1-3; 7 positions agree with TRBD1. From germline, CDR1 is SQVTM and CDR2 ANQGSEA. This CDR3 is built from 14 residues. The junction had 6 bases not matched to a gene; V was cut back by 4 bases and J by 3 bases. For the CDR3, the DNA is TGCAGCGTTGGAGCGACAGGGTTTGGAAACACCATATATTTT. Residues: CSVGATGFGNTIYF.

The genes are TRBV24-1 and TRBJ2-7; D is unclear. Germline V gene lookup returns CDR1 KGHDR and CDR2 SFDVKD. This CDR3 comprises 10 residues. Trimming stripped 6 bases from V and 5 bases from J, with 4 bases between. CDR3: CATSYNEQYF. The CDR3, as DNA: TGTGCCACCAGTTACAACGAGCAGTACTTC.

The chain employs TRBV7-2 and TRBJ2-3, with 7 bases lining up with TRBD2. CDR3 length equals 17 residues. V lost 3 bases, J lost 2 bases, and 11 bases stayed unmatched. Germline values: CDR1 SGHTA, CDR2 FQGNSA. CDR3 nucleotide sequence: TGTGCCAGCAGCTTTTTAGGGTACGGGGGGATCACAGATACGCAGTATTTT. Its protein product is CASSFLGYGGITDTQYF.

In its sample, this clone was seen once. The V call is TRBV10-3, the J call TRBJ1-2; D remains ambiguous. CDR1 is ENHRY and CDR2 is SYGVKD in the germline V gene. CDR3 length: 14 amino acids. V lost 7 bases to trimming and J lost 4 bases, with 16 bases between them. CDR3: CAITREEGPYGYTF. CDR3 bases: TGTGCCATCACCCGTGAGGAAGGTCCCTATGGCTACACCTTC.

The chain couples TRBV30 to TRBJ1-2, with a possible D match to TRBD1 (6 bases). The germline V gene encodes CDR1 GTSNPN and CDR2 SVGIG (reference sequence). Between the trimmed V and J ends, which lost 2 bases and 7 bases, there was a span of 8 bases. The CDR3 extends over 11 amino acids. This CDR3 reads CAWSIGGGYTF. In nucleotides, the CDR3 is TGTGCCTGGAGTATAGGGGGTGGCTACACCTTC.

V and J are TRBV5-6 and TRBJ2-2; D not resolved. The CDR3 spans 14 residues. From germline, CDR1 is SGHDT and CDR2 YYEEEE. V gave up 0 bases and J gave up 3 bases, with 6 bases separating them. The CDR3 region has the DNA TGTGCCAGCAGCTTGGCAGGTGACACCGGGGAGCTGTTTTTT. This translates into CASSLAGDTGELFF. Full variable domain (outside the CDR3, taken from reference TRBV5-6 and TRBJ2-2): DAGVTQSPTHLIKTRGQQVTLRCSPKSGHDTVSWYQQALGQGPQFIFQYYEEEERQRGNFPDRFSGHQFPNYSSELNVNALLLGDSALYLCASSLAGDTGELFFGEGSRLTVL.

The J gene is TRBJ2-7, the V gene TRBV6-1, with TRBD1 matching 9 bases. Losses at the gene ends were 2 bases for V and 1 base for J; bases not matched to a gene: 3. Germline V gives CDR1 MNHNS, CDR2 SASEGT. This CDR3 has 15 residues. CDR3: CASSEMGTGSYEQYF. The CDR3 region has the DNA TGTGCCAGCAGTGAAATGGGGACAGGGTCCTACGAGCAGTACTTC.

The chain couples TRBV5-6 to TRBJ2-4, with D possibly TRBD2 on 5 matching bases. Germline CDR1 reads SGHDT; CDR2 reads YYEEEE. The CDR3 sequence is 14 residues long. The V end was cut by 3 bases, the J end by 3 bases, with 10 bases between. The CDR3 loop reads CASSSGFSKNIQYF. CDR3 in DNA: TGTGCCAGCAGCTCGGGGTTTAGCAAAAACATTCAGTACTTC.

The chain carries TRBV19 and TRBJ2-7; TRBD1 might be the D (6 bases). This CDR3 comprises 16 residues. The V end lost 2 bases, the J end lost 5 bases, and 19 bases lay between the germline ends. Germline V gene lookup returns CDR1 LNHDA and CDR2 SQIVND (reference sequence). CDR3 bases: TGTGCCAGTAGTATAACGGAGGCAGGGACAATCCACGAGCAGTACTTC. This encodes CASSITEAGTIHEQYF.

The table lists this clone with a few counts. The CDR3 DNA follows: TGTGCCAGTAGTATATCTTCGACTAGTTTCGATGAGCAGTTCTTC. Its translation is CASSISSTSFDEQFF. The J gene is TRBJ2-1, the V gene TRBV19, with D maybe TRBD2 (6 bases). V shed 2 bases and J shed 8 bases, with 16 bases lying between them. Germline-derived CDR1 and CDR2 are LNHDA and SQIVND (reference sequence). This CDR3 region has 15 residues.

This clone was recorded once. The gene calls are TRBV12-3 or TRBV12-4 and TRBJ2-2; maybe TRBD2 (6 bases). The CDR3 extends over 13 amino acids. The germline V and J ends were trimmed by 6 bases and 7 bases, with 12 bases remaining between them. The CDR3 loop is CASRGATSGELFF. DNA of the CDR3: TGTGCCAGCAGGGGAGCGACTAGCGGGGAGCTGTTTTTT.

A single count supports this clone. The gene calls are TRBV4-2 and TRBJ2-4; D gene uncertain. Per germline, CDR1 LGHNA and CDR2 YNFKEQ. CDR3 size: 17 residues. Trimming took 0 bases from V and 0 from J, leaving 12 bases between them. DNA of the CDR3: TGTGCCAGCAGCCAAGAGTTTCGGTTCGTAGCCAAAAACATTCAGTACTTC. This codes for CASSQEFRFVAKNIQYF.

The chain has TRBV11-1 and TRBJ2-5; D unclear. The CDR3 has 11 amino acids. With 3 bases removed from V and 5 bases from J, the gap between germline ends came to 4 bases. Germline V CDR1 and CDR2: SGHAT, FQDESV (reference sequence). CDR3: CASSLQETQYF. For the CDR3, the DNA is TGTGCCAGCAGCTTGCAGGAGACCCAGTACTTC.

The chain links TRBV6-5 to TRBJ2-7; D remains unclear. The CDR3 totals 13 residues. Germline V gene lookup returns CDR1 MNHEY and CDR2 SVGAGI. The V gene lost 2 bases and the J gene lost 7 bases, with 12 bases spanning the gap. The CDR3 reads CASSYGPSLEQYF. CDR3 DNA: TGTGCCAGCAGTTACGGGCCGTCTCTGGAGCAGTACTTC.

This clone was observed a single time. The chain is built from TRBV5-6 and TRBJ1-2; maybe TRBD1 (6 bases). The germline CDR1 and CDR2 sequences are SGHDT and YYEEEE. CDR3 length equals 12 residues. Trimming cost V 4 bases and J 8 bases, with 12 bases left between them. This CDR3 reads CASSVQGSGYTF. Here the CDR3 DNA reads TGTGCCAGCAGCGTACAGGGAAGCGGCTACACCTTC.

This sequence joins TRBV7-9 and TRBJ2-1, with D possibly being TRBD1 (6 bases). Trimming pared 4 bases from V and 7 bases from J, leaving 14 bases between. Germline V lookup: CDR1 SEHNR, CDR2 FQNEAQ (reference sequence). The CDR3 consists of 14 residues. CDR3 sequence: CASSYTGMDNEQFF. The CDR3 nucleotides read TGTGCCAGCAGCTATACAGGGATGGATAATGAGCAGTTCTTC.

V usage is TRBV12-5 and J usage is TRBJ2-3, with D unresolved. The CDR3 runs to 12 residues. Between the trimmed V and J ends, which lost 6 bases and 2 bases, there was a span of 6 bases. Germline V gene data show CDR1 as LGHNT and CDR2 as FRNRAP. The CDR3 region has the DNA TGTGCTAGTGGCCTAAACACAGATACGCAGTATTTT. Protein sequence: CASGLNTDTQYF.

Turning to this clone: This sample also contains other DNA sequences that code for the same CDR3. This sequence joins TRBV5-4 and TRBJ2-3; weak D call: TRBD1 (6 bases). Germline V gene lookup returns CDR1 SGHNT and CDR2 YYREEE (reference sequence). This CDR3 region has 14 residues. V shed 0 bases and J shed 1 base, with 6 bases lying between them. Written as DNA, the CDR3 is TGTGCCAGCAGCTTGGCAGGGGGCACAGATACGCAGTATTTT. It translates to CASSLAGGTDTQYF.

In its sample, this clone was seen a few times. The rearrangement joins TRBV11-2 to TRBJ1-4; 7 bases fit TRBD1. There are 14 residues in the CDR3. Trimming at V came to 5 bases and at J to 9 bases, leaving 9 bases not matched to a gene. Germline V gene data show CDR1 as SGHAT and CDR2 as FQNNGV. The CDR3 DNA sequence: TGTGCCAGCAGCCTCTCGGACAGGCGGAAAAAACTGTTTTTT. This gives the protein CASSLSDRRKKLFF.

This chain links TRBV6-6 with TRBJ1-4; TRBD1 matches at 8 bases. From germline, CDR1 is MNHNY and CDR2 SVGAGI (reference sequence). This CDR3 is 15 amino acids long. V trimming: 0 bases; J trimming: 5 bases; junction bases outside the gene matches: 2. The chain's CDR3 is CASSYSNRGNEKLFF. The CDR3 DNA follows: TGTGCCAGCAGTTACTCGAACAGGGGGAATGAAAAACTGTTTTTT.

J is TRBJ1-6 and V is TRBV11-2; TRBD1 aligns across 10 bases. V lost 3 bases to trimming and J lost 11 bases; unmatched junction nucleotides: 4. The V gene's germline CDR1 is SGHAT and CDR2 FQNNGV. The CDR3 runs 14 residues. CDR3: CASSFGQGVTPLHF. In DNA, the CDR3 is TGTGCCAGCAGCTTCGGACAGGGGGTAACACCCCTCCACTTT.